The rows below give T cell receptor beta chains drawn from one sample of a study of OX40 agonist ivuxolimab in advanced cancers. Generated by immunoSEQ multiplex PCR, the TCRdb table keeps only in-frame clones and is missing some. This sample carries tens of thousands of clones, about nine tenths of them seen once, and the ten largest clones take around 3.5%. This specimen consisted of CD4+ or CD8+ T cells sorted from blood, obtained in a trial of the OX40 agonist ivuxolimab. The source is an adult with an advanced solid tumor such as melanoma, head and neck, liver or kidney cancer. CDR3s include the opening cysteine and the closing phenylalanine or tryptophan. A D gene is named only where the DNA matches it firmly. The size field is filled for only some rows; it gives once, few, many or a size class.

TRBV14	.	14	.	TRBJ2-7	TGTGCCAGCAGCCAAGTCGGGGGCCCCTACGAGCAGTACTTC	CASSQVGGPYEQYF
TRBV10-3	.	11	.	TRBJ2-2	TGTGCCATCAGGGGGGAAGGGGAGCTGTTTTTT	CAIRGEGELFF
TRBV11-3	TRBD1	15	.	TRBJ1-3	TGTGCCAGCAGCCCGGGACAGGGACCTGGAAACACCATATATTTT	CASSPGQGPGNTIYF
TRBV2	.	15	once	TRBJ2-1	TGTGCCAGCAGCCCGGGACGGAGACTCTACAATGAGCAGTTCTTC	CASSPGRRLYNEQFF
TRBV6-4	TRBD1	13	.	TRBJ1-1	TGTGCCAGCAGTGTAACCCTTCAGGGGGAGGCTTTCTTT	CASSVTLQGEAFF
TRBV10-3	TRBD2	13	.	TRBJ2-5	TGTGCCACCGAGGCAGCGGGACAAGAGACCCAGTACTTC	CATEAAGQETQYF
TRBV5-1	TRBD2	14	.	TRBJ2-5	TGCGCCAGCAGCTTCACGGGGGGGTCGGAGACCCAGTACTTC	CASSFTGGSETQYF
TRBV10-1	.	15	.	TRBJ1-1	TGCGCCAGCAGTGAGAACAGAATTGGGAACACTGAAGCTTTCTTT	CASSENRIGNTEAFF
TRBV9	.	13	.	TRBJ2-3	TGTGCCAGCAGCGGGGGGGGCACAGATACGCAGTATTTT	CASSGGGTDTQYF
TRBV19	.	13	.	TRBJ2-3	TGTGCCAGTAGTATATCCAGGGATGATACGCAGTATTTT	CASSISRDDTQYF
TRBV9	.	17	.	TRBJ1-1	TGTGCCAGCAGCGTAGATATAGTCATCAACATGAACACTGAAGCTTTCTTT	CASSVDIVINMNTEAFF
TRBV6-1	.	13	.	TRBJ2-7	TGTGCCAGCAGACCCGGCGCAGGCTACGAGCAGTACTTC	CASRPGAGYEQYF
TRBV7-6	.	14	.	TRBJ2-3	TGTGCCAGCAGCCAAGGGGGGCGCACAGATACGCAGTATTTT	CASSQGGRTDTQYF
TRBV2	.	14	.	TRBJ2-3	TGTGCCAGGAAGGACTGGCGGGACACAGATACGCAGTATTTT	CARKDWRDTDTQYF
TRBV18	.	13	.	TRBJ2-1	TGTGCCAGCTCACCTAGCCTATACAATGAGCAGTTCTTC	CASSPSLYNEQFF
TRBV6-1	.	14	.	TRBJ1-2	TGTGCCAGCAGTGAGGATACAGCCTACTATGGCTACACCTTC	CASSEDTAYYGYTF
TRBV9	.	15	.	TRBJ1-4	TGTGCCAGCAGCGTAGAAGGAACAGGGCGAGAAAAACTGTTTTTT	CASSVEGTGREKLFF
TRBV7-8	TRBD2	14	.	TRBJ2-2	TGTGCCAGCAGCCCTACTAGCGGGAGTAGGGAGCTGTTTTTT	CASSPTSGSRELFF
TRBV29-1	TRBD1	12	few	TRBJ2-3	TGCAGCGTAGGGACAGGGGGGGATACGCAGTATTTT	CSVGTGGDTQYF
TRBV5-6	TRBD1	15	.	TRBJ1-2	TGTGCCAGCAGGCTGCCAGGGGGCGCAAACTATGGCTACACCTTC	CASRLPGGANYGYTF
TRBV27	TRBD1	14	.	TRBJ1-4	TGTGCCAGCAGTTATCAGGGGGTGGGGGAAAAACTGTTTTTT	CASSYQGVGEKLFF
TRBV7-9	.	13	.	TRBJ1-1	TGTGCCAGCAGCTTAGGCGGGTGGGGTGAAGCTTTCTTT	CASSLGGWGEAFF
TRBV21-1	.	16	.	TRBJ1-2	TGTGCCAGCAGCAAAGAAGTAGGACAGCTACTGGGTGGCTACACCTTC	CASSKEVGQLLGGYTF
TRBV28	.	13	.	TRBJ1-4	TGTGCCAGCAGTTTAAGAGGCAATGAAAAACTGTTTTTT	CASSLRGNEKLFF
TRBV30	.	16	.	TRBJ1-1	TGTGCCTGGAGTGTACGAGGAGGTATGAAGGTCACTGAAGCTTTCTTT	CAWSVRGGMKVTEAFF
TRBV18	.	14	.	TRBJ1-6	TGTGCCAGCTCACCACTCGAGACCGATTCACCCCTCCACTTT	CASSPLETDSPLHF
TRBV11-3	TRBD2	16	few	TRBJ2-1	TGTGCCAGCAGCTTGGGCCTAGCGGGGGGGTACAATGAGCAGTTCTTC	CASSLGLAGGYNEQFF
TRBV28	.	12	.	TRBJ1-4	TGTGCCAGCAGTCTCAGAGATCTAAAACTGTTTTTT	CASSLRDLKLFF
TRBV30	.	13	once	TRBJ1-1	TGTGCCTGGAGTAGAACAGAGAACACTGAAGCTTTCTTT	CAWSRTENTEAFF
TRBV6-6	.	16	.	TRBJ2-2	TGTGCCAGTTGGCAGGGAATAGGGTCTTCGACCGGGGAGCTGTTTTTT	CASWQGIGSSTGELFF
TRBV5-6	.	17	.	TRBJ2-1	TGTGCCAGCAGCTCCTGGAGGGGAATTAGCTCCTACAATGAGCAGTTCTTC	CASSSWRGISSYNEQFF
TRBV9	TRBD1	16	.	TRBJ2-1	TGTGCCAGCAGCGCAGGGACAGGGAATTCCTACAATGAGCAGTTCTTC	CASSAGTGNSYNEQFF
TRBV27	.	14	.	TRBJ1-6	TGTGCCAGCAAGGTGGGGCAGGCTAATTCACCCCTCCACTTT	CASKVGQANSPLHF
TRBV19	.	14	.	TRBJ2-5	TGTGCCAGTAGTGCAGACGGGACCTCTGCGACCCAGTACTTC	CASSADGTSATQYF
TRBV19	.	13	.	TRBJ2-5	TGTGCCAGTAGTCCGGAGGGACAAGAGACCCAGTACTTC	CASSPEGQETQYF
TRBV7-3	.	15	.	TRBJ2-7	TGTGCCAGCAGCTTGAGTAGGGCGAGCTCCTACGAGCAGTACTTC	CASSLSRASSYEQYF
TRBV4-2	.	13	.	TRBJ1-6	TGTGCCAGCAGCCAGGAATTAAGGTCCCCCCTCCACTTT	CASSQELRSPLHF
TRBV7-3	.	13	.	TRBJ1-2	TGTGCCAGCAGCTTACTACAGGGTCATGGCTACACCTTC	CASSLLQGHGYTF
TRBV28	.	15	.	TRBJ1-4	TGTGCCAGCAGTCTACTCCGGGGTGGCGCGGAAAAACTGTTTTTT	CASSLLRGGAEKLFF
TRBV19	TRBD2	18	.	TRBJ2-6	TGTGCCAGTAGTATAGAGGGAGGGGTCGGGGCTGGGGCCAACGTCCTGACTTTC	CASSIEGGVGAGANVLTF
TRBV5-1	.	14	.	TRBJ2-7	TGCGCCAGCAGCCCTCAGAGATACTCCTACGAGCAGTACTTC	CASSPQRYSYEQYF
TRBV5-1	.	15	.	TRBJ1-1	TGCGCCAGCAGCTTGGATGGGGGCGGGAACACTGAAGCTTTCTTT	CASSLDGGGNTEAFF
TRBV29-1	TRBD2	13	.	TRBJ2-7	TGCAGCGTTTCCACTAGCGGAAGCTACGAGCAGTACTTC	CSVSTSGSYEQYF
TRBV28	.	12	.	TRBJ2-1	TGTGCCAGCAGACGCGTGACCAATGAGCAGTTCTTC	CASRRVTNEQFF
TRBV14	.	14	.	TRBJ2-7	TGTGCCAGCAGCCGCGGAAGGGGGTCCTACGAGCAGTACTTC	CASSRGRGSYEQYF